Listed below are T cell receptor beta chains from one sample, sequenced in a study of blood T cell repertoires in COVID-19. Libraries were prepared by immunoSEQ multiplex PCR; TCRdb keeps only in-frame clonotypes and omits some of them. This sample has about 130,000 clones, with 85% to 90% found just once. The sequencing sample was made of peripheral blood. The receptor source for this set is an elderly man with active or convalescent COVID-19. CDR3s include the opening cysteine and the closing phenylalanine or tryptophan. D genes are given only for firm matches. Clone size is stated in some rows and not others, as once, few, many or a class when expanded.

d_call j_call v_call clone_size cdr3_nt cdr3_aa
. TRBJ1-6 TRBV6-1 . TGTGCCAGCAGTGATCAGGGGAAGAGCTCCTATAATTCACCCCTCCACTTT CASSDQGKSSYNSPLHF
. TRBJ1-1 TRBV7-3 . TGTGCCAGCAGCTTAAACCCGGGACAGAACACTGAAGCTTTCTTT CASSLNPGQNTEAFF
. TRBJ2-3 TRBV9 . TGTGCCAGCAGCGCCCGAGGAGATACGCAGTATTTT CASSARGDTQYF
TRBD2 TRBJ2-7 TRBV11-3 . TGTGCCAGCAGCTTAGATCTTAGCGGGAGTTCTTGGTCTTGGTCCTACGAGCAGTACTTC CASSLDLSGSSWSWSYEQYF
TRBD2 TRBJ2-3 TRBV7-2 . TGTGCCAGCAGCCCCTGGGAAGCGGGGAGCACAGATACGCAGTATTTT CASSPWEAGSTDTQYF
. TRBJ2-7 TRBV5-6 . TGTGCCAGCAGCAGTGGGGGGACCTACGAGCAGTACTTC CASSSGGTYEQYF
TRBD1 TRBJ2-1 TRBV11-3 . TGTGCCAGCAGCAATGACAGGGAACATGAGCAGTTCTTC CASSNDREHEQFF
. TRBJ2-3 TRBV3-1/TRBV3-2 . TGTGCCAGCAGCCTAACAGGGAGAGATACGCAGTATTTT CASSLTGRDTQYF
TRBD1 TRBJ1-2 TRBV28 few TGTGCCAGCAGTTTTAACAGGGGGGGTGGCTACACCTTC CASSFNRGGGYTF
. TRBJ2-4 TRBV11-2 . TGTGCCAGCAGCCCCTTGTGGGGGGGGCCAGCCAAAAACATTCAGTACTTC CASSPLWGGPAKNIQYF
. TRBJ2-7 TRBV7-6 once TGTGCCAGCAGCCCCGACGGGACACGGAAGTCTGAGCAGTACTTC CASSPDGTRKSEQYF
TRBD2 TRBJ2-1 TRBV7-2 . TGTGCCAGCAGCTTAGTAGGGCTAGCGGGAGGGCCCTACAATGAGCAGTTCTTC CASSLVGLAGGPYNEQFF
TRBD1 TRBJ1-6 TRBV12-3/TRBV12-4 . TGTGCCAGCAGTGACAGGGCCGGTACACCCCTCCACTTT CASSDRAGTPLHF
. TRBJ2-1 TRBV9 . TGTGCCAGCAGCGCCCGACTGTCCAATGAGCAGTTCTTC CASSARLSNEQFF
. TRBJ1-2 TRBV5-1 . TGCGCCAGCAGCTTGGAGGGGGGGTCCAGCCTTAACTATGGCTACACCTTC CASSLEGGSSLNYGYTF
. TRBJ1-4 TRBV6-5 . TGTGCCAGCAGTTCTAAGCTAGATGAAAAACTGTTTTTT CASSSKLDEKLFF
. TRBJ1-1 TRBV7-2 . TGTGCCAGCAGCTTAGAGAGAAACACTGAAGCTTTCTTT CASSLERNTEAFF
. TRBJ1-2 TRBV19 . TGTGCCAGTAGTAACAGGGATCGTGGCTACACCTTC CASSNRDRGYTF
. TRBJ1-5 TRBV2 . TGTGCCAGCAGTGAAGGACAGAGCAATCAGCCCCAGCATTTT CASSEGQSNQPQHF
. TRBJ2-3 TRBV15 . TGTGCCACCAGCAGAGATACAGAGGGGGTTTTAGATACGCAGTATTTT CATSRDTEGVLDTQYF
TRBD1 TRBJ2-7 TRBV27 few TGTGCCAGCAAATCCGTAGACAGGGGTTGGGAGGAGCAGTACTTC CASKSVDRGWEEQYF
TRBD1 TRBJ2-5 TRBV5-1 . TGCGCCAGCAGCAAAAGACAGGGGGCTGATGAGACCCAGTACTTC CASSKRQGADETQYF
TRBD1 TRBJ1-6 TRBV7-7 once TGTGCCAGCAGCTTAGCGACAGGGGTTCCGAACTCACCCCTCCACTTT CASSLATGVPNSPLHF
. TRBJ1-5 TRBV6-5 once TGTGCCAGCAGCGCAAACAGGGACAATCAGCCCCAGCATTTT CASSANRDNQPQHF
. TRBJ2-7 TRBV18 . TGTGCCAGCTCACCCGCCCTAGGCAATATCCACGAGCAGTACTTC CASSPALGNIHEQYF
. TRBJ1-1 TRBV5-5 . TGTGCCAGCAGCTTGTTGGGCCAGGAAGCTTTCTTT CASSLLGQEAFF
. TRBJ2-3 TRBV14 . TGTGCCAGCAGCCACGGGGATACGCAGTATTTT CASSHGDTQYF
. TRBJ2-2 TRBV6-2/TRBV6-3 . TGTGCCAGCACCCCCTTCCGGGTTATGACCGGGGAGCTGTTTTTT CASTPFRVMTGELFF
. TRBJ1-1 TRBV7-3 . TGTGCCAGCAGCTTCGGGATGAACACTGAAGCTTTCTTT CASSFGMNTEAFF
TRBD1 TRBJ1-6 TRBV7-2 . TGTGCCAGCAGCTTAGCGAGGGGGCAGGGGGTCAATAATTCACCCCTCCACTTT CASSLARGQGVNNSPLHF
TRBD1 TRBJ2-1 TRBV5-1 once TGCGCCAGCAGACCCGGACAGGGGGCGGGTGAGCAGTTCTTC CASRPGQGAGEQFF
TRBD2 TRBJ2-1 TRBV7-9 . TGTGCCAGCAGCCCAAGCGGGGCCGCCTACAATGAGCAGTTCTTC CASSPSGAAYNEQFF
TRBD2 TRBJ2-3 TRBV7-3 . TGTGCCAGCAGCTTGGGACTAGCGGGATTATCAGATACGCAGTATTTT CASSLGLAGLSDTQYF
TRBD1 TRBJ1-2 TRBV18 . TGTGCCAGCTCCCCTGGGACAGGGAATAATAACTATGGCTACACCTTC CASSPGTGNNNYGYTF
TRBD1 TRBJ2-7 TRBV10-3 . TGTGCCATCAACCCCGGGACAGGGGGGAACGAGCAGTACTTC CAINPGTGGNEQYF
TRBD1 TRBJ2-7 TRBV5-4 few TGTGCCAGCAGCTTGGGGACAGGGACCTACGAGCAGTACTTC CASSLGTGTYEQYF
TRBD1 TRBJ2-3 TRBV29-1 . TGCAGCCCCCCTCCCGGGACAGGGATCCCAGATACGCAGTATTTT CSPPPGTGIPDTQYF
. TRBJ1-1 TRBV7-9 . TGTGCCAGCAGCCAGGGCCGGACAAGGGGTGAAGCTTTCTTT CASSQGRTRGEAFF
. TRBJ2-5 TRBV5-4 . TGTGCCAGCAGCCGACGGAATGGGGCCCAAGAGACCCAGTACTTC CASSRRNGAQETQYF
. TRBJ1-1 TRBV11-2 . TGTGCCAGCAGCCCCCTCGGGCCTCCAGGCGGGGAGACGGCTTTCTTT CASSPLGPPGGETAFF
. TRBJ2-5 TRBV6-1 . TGTGCCAGCAGTGAAGCGCTTCCTCCCAGCGGCCAAGAGACCCAGTACTTC CASSEALPPSGQETQYF
TRBD2 TRBJ2-5 TRBV7-2 . TGTGCCAGCAGACCTGCGGGGGGCCAAGAGACCCAGTACTTC CASRPAGGQETQYF
. TRBJ2-3 TRBV5-1 . TGCGCCAGCAGAGGGGAGGCGGATACGCAGTATTTT CASRGEADTQYF
. TRBJ2-7 TRBV27 few TGTGCCAGCAGTTGGGCCAACAGGGGAGGCTACGAGCAGTACTTC CASSWANRGGYEQYF
. TRBJ2-2 TRBV4-2 . TGTGCCAGCAGCCAGGACTCCAGGCCCTCATGGGGGGAGCTGTTTTTT CASSQDSRPSWGELFF
TRBD2 TRBJ2-1 TRBV7-7 . TGTGCCAGCAGCTTAGGAGCGGGAGGCACCAATGAGCAGTTCTTC CASSLGAGGTNEQFF
. TRBJ2-6 TRBV27 . TGTGCCAGCAACCGGGGCTCTGGGGCCAACGTCCTGACTTTC CASNRGSGANVLTF
TRBD2 TRBJ2-7 TRBV18 once TGTGCCAGCTCCCTCAGAACTAGCGGGAGATCCGAGCAGTACTTC CASSLRTSGRSEQYF